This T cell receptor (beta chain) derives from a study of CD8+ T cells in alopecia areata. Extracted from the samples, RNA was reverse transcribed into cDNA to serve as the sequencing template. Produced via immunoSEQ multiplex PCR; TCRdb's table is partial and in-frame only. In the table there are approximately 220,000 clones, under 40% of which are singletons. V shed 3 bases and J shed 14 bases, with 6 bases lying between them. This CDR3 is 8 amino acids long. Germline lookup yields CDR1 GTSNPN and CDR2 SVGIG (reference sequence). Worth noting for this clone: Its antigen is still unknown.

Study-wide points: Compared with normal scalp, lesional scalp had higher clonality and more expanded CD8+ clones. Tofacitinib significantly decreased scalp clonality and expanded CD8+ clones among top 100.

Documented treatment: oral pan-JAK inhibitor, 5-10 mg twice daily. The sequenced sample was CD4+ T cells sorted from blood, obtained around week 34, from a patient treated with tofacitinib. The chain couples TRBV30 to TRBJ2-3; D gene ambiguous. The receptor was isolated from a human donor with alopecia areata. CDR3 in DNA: TGTGCCTGGAGCGCCCGGTATTTT. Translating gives CAWSARYF.